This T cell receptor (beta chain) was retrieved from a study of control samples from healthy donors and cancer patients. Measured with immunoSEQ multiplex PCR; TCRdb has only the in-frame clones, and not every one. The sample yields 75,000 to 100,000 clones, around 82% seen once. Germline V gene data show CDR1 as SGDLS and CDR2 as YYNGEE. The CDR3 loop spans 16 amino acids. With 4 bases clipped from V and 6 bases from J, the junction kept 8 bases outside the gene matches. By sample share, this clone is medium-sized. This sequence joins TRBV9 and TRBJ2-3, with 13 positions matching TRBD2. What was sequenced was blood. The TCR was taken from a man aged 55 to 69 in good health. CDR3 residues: CASSTGTSGAVDTQYF. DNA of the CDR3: TGTGCCAGCAGCACCGGGACTAGCGGGGCGGTTGATACGCAGTATTTT.